This T cell receptor beta chain was sequenced for a study of blood T cell repertoires in COVID-19. Study at large: Whether acute or convalescent, the COVID-19 samples came from the United States, Italy and Spain. The analysed material was cDNA or gDNA that came from T cells, B-cell-depleted T cells, or PBMCs.

Authors' analysis steps: Amplification of reference gene primers provided the estimated nucleated cell counts. The table came from immunoSEQ multiplex PCR; TCRdb's copy has only in-frame clones and leaves some out. The V and J calls and clone size are taken from that table; D and trimming were inferred from the DNA. The repertoire holds roughly 260,000 clones, around 92% seen once, with approximately 2.5% in the top ten. Enrolled during active infection, Seattle patients were then followed longitudinally. The CDR3 covers 14 residues. Germline assignment: CDR1 SNHLY and CDR2 FYNNEI. Trimming left V 2 bases short and J 3 bases short, with 11 bases between.

Source material: peripheral blood. The receptor was derived from a person aged 18 to 30 with COVID-19, enrolled during active disease. V is TRBV2 and J is TRBJ2-7; possibly TRBD1 for D (5 bases). This CDR3 is CASSEQGVGYEQYF. The CDR3 region has the DNA TGTGCCAGCAGTGAACAAGGGGTTGGCTACGAGCAGTACTTC.